Each of the 24 T cell receptor beta chains below was sequenced from the same sample in a study of radiotherapy plus CTLA-4 blockade in lung cancer. Method: immunoSEQ multiplex PCR; TCRdb's copy keeps in-frame clones and lacks some. The repertoire holds about 31,000 clones, with about 72% as singletons. The starting material was peripheral blood, obtained from a patient treated with radiotherapy plus ipilimumab. The receptors shown here come from a human donor with non-small cell lung cancer who had stable disease on radiotherapy plus ipilimumab.

This chain uses TRBV19 with TRBJ1-6; TRBD1 aligns across 8 bases. CDR3 length: 14 amino acids. Germline V gene data show CDR1 as LNHDA and CDR2 as SQIVND (reference sequence). The J segment lost 10 bases and the V segment lost 1 base, leaving 3 bases of the junction unmatched. CDR3 coding DNA: TGTGCCAGTAGTATAGGGGACAGGCAATCACCCCTCCACTTT. Translation: CASSIGDRQSPLHF.

The chain carries TRBV18 and TRBJ2-2, with D possibly matching TRBD1 (6 bases). V dropped 4 bases and J dropped 6 bases, with 12 bases sitting between them. The germline CDR1 and CDR2 sequences are KGHSH and LQKENI. This CDR3 spans 14 amino acids. CDR3 DNA: TGTGCCAGCTCACGAACTAACAGGGCCGGGGAGCTGTTTTTT. Translated: CASSRTNRAGELFF.

The rearrangement uses TRBV6-5 and TRBJ1-2, with D possibly matching TRBD1 (5 bases). Germline CDR1 and CDR2: MNHEY and SVGAGI. Between the trimmed V and J ends, which lost 6 bases and 3 bases, there was a span of 14 bases. The CDR3 is 14 residues long. The CDR3 sequence is CASSPGGAYYGYTF. The CDR3 DNA follows: TGTGCCAGCAGCCCCGGAGGGGCCTACTATGGCTACACCTTC.

This chain joins TRBV2 and TRBJ1-1; the D is unclear. The CDR3 loop spans 13 amino acids. V was trimmed by 8 bases and J by 8 bases, leaving 18 bases between them. Germline CDR1 SNHLY, CDR2 FYNNEI. The CDR3 here is CASGPRDGREAFF. DNA of the CDR3: TGTGCCAGCGGGCCCCGCGACGGGAGGGAAGCTTTCTTT.

The chain couples TRBV2 to TRBJ2-3; D unresolved. The germline CDR1 and CDR2 sequences are SNHLY and FYNNEI. The V end was cut by 0 bases, the J end by 4 bases, with 11 bases between. The CDR3 length is 15 residues. The chain's CDR3 is CASSEAGLSADTQYF. CDR3 bases: TGTGCCAGCAGTGAAGCTGGGCTCTCGGCAGATACGCAGTATTTT.

The chain uses TRBV19 and TRBJ1-6, with TRBD1 matching 7 bases. With V trimmed by 8 bases and J by 7 bases, 11 bases remained unmatched. The CDR3 covers 15 residues. Germline V gives CDR1 LNHDA, CDR2 SQIVND (reference sequence). CDR3 loop: CASCPGTAENSPLHF. CDR3 coding DNA: TGTGCCAGTTGCCCCGGGACAGCCGAGAATTCACCCCTCCACTTT. Together with reference TRBV19 and TRBJ1-6, the CDR3 gives the full variable domain: DGGITQSPKYLFRKEGQNVTLSCEQNLNHDAMYWYRQDPGQGLRLIYYSQIVNDFQKGDIAEGYSVSREKKESFPLTVTSAQKNPTAFYLCASCPGTAENSPLHFGNGTRLTVT.

This clone has a single count. The chain combines TRBV5-1 with TRBJ1-4, with a tentative D call TRBD1 (6 bases). Per germline, CDR1 SGHRS and CDR2 YFSETQ. This CDR3 contains 15 residues. Between the trimmed V and J ends, which lost 2 bases and 4 bases, there was a span of 12 bases. CDR3 amino acids: CASSLRGWSNEKLFF. CDR3 DNA: TGCGCCAGCAGCTTAAGGGGGTGGAGTAATGAAAAACTGTTTTTT.

This clone showed up just a few times. The J gene is TRBJ2-3, the V gene TRBV5-4, with TRBD2 matching over 7 bases. The CDR3 spans 13 residues. V shed 3 bases and J 6 bases; nucleotides not matched to a gene: 4. The germline V gene encodes CDR1 SGHNT and CDR2 YYREEE (reference sequence). The CDR3 nucleotides read TGTGCCAGCAGCTCTGGGGGGGAGGATACGCAGTATTTT. Translation gives CASSSGGEDTQYF.

This clone appeared once. The genes are TRBV19 and TRBJ1-1; 7 nucleotides line up with TRBD1. The trim removed 9 bases at V and 0 bases at J, leaving 7 bases unmatched. CDR1 and CDR2 from the germline V gene are LNHDA and SQIVND (reference sequence). This CDR3 is 14 amino acids long. In DNA, the CDR3 is TGTGCCAGCAACAGGGGCATCGTGAACACTGAAGCTTTCTTT. It yields the protein CASNRGIVNTEAFF. Using reference TRBV19 and TRBJ1-1 for the parts outside the CDR3, the full variable domain is DGGITQSPKYLFRKEGQNVTLSCEQNLNHDAMYWYRQDPGQGLRLIYYSQIVNDFQKGDIAEGYSVSREKKESFPLTVTSAQKNPTAFYLCASNRGIVNTEAFFGQGTRLTVV.

The chain has TRBV11-2 and TRBJ2-3, with a possible D match to TRBD2 (5 bases). The CDR3 consists of 17 residues. Germline CDR1 and CDR2: SGHAT and FQNNGV. Trimming removed 5 bases from V and 1 base from J, with 19 bases in between. The CDR3 sequence: CASSRRAAGRGTDTQYF. The DNA for the CDR3 is TGTGCCAGCAGCCGCCGGGCTGCGGGTAGGGGCACAGATACGCAGTATTTT.

About this clone itself: An end of the junction does not agree with germline; a read error may underlie this. CDR3 DNA: TGTGCCAGCAGCCTTAATCCAGGGGCCCGGGTTTTT. Its protein product is CASSLNPGARVF. The chain uses TRBV5-6 and TRBJ2-3, with D maybe TRBD1 (6 bases). Germline V gene data show CDR1 as SGHDT and CDR2 as YYEEEE. The length of the CDR3 is 12 residues.

V and J are TRBV19 and TRBJ1-2, with D perhaps matching TRBD1 (5 bases). This CDR3 comprises 14 residues. Per the germline V gene, CDR1 is LNHDA and CDR2 is SQIVND (reference sequence). The V gene lost 6 bases and the J gene lost 2 bases, with 13 bases spanning the gap. The CDR3 bases are TGTGCCAGTAGAGGAAAAGGGGAGAACTATGGCTACACCTTC. Translated, it gives CASRGKGENYGYTF. Full variable domain (missing parts from reference TRBV19 and TRBJ1-2): DGGITQSPKYLFRKEGQNVTLSCEQNLNHDAMYWYRQDPGQGLRLIYYSQIVNDFQKGDIAEGYSVSREKKESFPLTVTSAQKNPTAFYLCASRGKGENYGYTFGSGTRLTVV.

The rearrangement links TRBV25-1 to TRBJ2-1; the match to TRBD1 covers 7 bases. Germline CDR1 reads MGHDK; CDR2 reads SYGVNS. Trimming at V came to 6 bases and at J to 4 bases, leaving 9 bases not matched to a gene. There are 15 residues in the CDR3. CDR3 nucleotides: TGTGCCAGCAGGGCTACGGGACAGATATACAATGAGCAGTTCTTC. Its protein is CASRATGQIYNEQFF.

This rearrangement joins TRBV9 to TRBJ1-1; D gene unclear. V was pared by 0 bases and J by 0 bases, with 12 bases between. CDR3 length: 16 amino acids. Germline V lookup: CDR1 SGDLS, CDR2 YYNGEE. The CDR3 region has the DNA TGTGCCAGCAGCGTAGCTCTCGGGTCTCTGAACACTGAAGCTTTCTTT. The encoded protein is CASSVALGSLNTEAFF.

This rearrangement joins TRBV9 to TRBJ2-4, with D possibly matching TRBD1 (6 bases). Germline assignment: CDR1 SGDLS and CDR2 YYNGEE. V was pared by 4 bases and J by 2 bases, with 16 bases between. The CDR3 covers 16 residues. This CDR3 is CASSPGQGRPKNIQYF. For the CDR3, the DNA is TGTGCCAGCAGCCCCGGCCAGGGGCGACCCAAAAACATTCAGTACTTC.

The chain is built from TRBV5-1 and TRBJ1-3, with D unclear. The V and J ends lost 3 bases and 0 bases respectively, with 10 bases between them. The CDR3 is made up of 15 amino acids. Germline V gene data show CDR1 as SGHRS and CDR2 as YFSETQ. In nucleotides, the CDR3 is TGCGCCAGCAGCTCCTTTTCAGCCTCTGGAAACACCATATATTTT. Translating gives CASSSFSASGNTIYF. The complete variable domain, with remaining parts taken from reference TRBV5-1 and TRBJ1-3, reads KAGVTQTPRYLIKTRGQQVTLSCSPISGHRSVSWYQQTPGQGLQFLFEYFSETQRNKGNFPGRFSGRQFSNSRSEMNVSTLELGDSALYLCASSSFSASGNTIYFGEGSWLTVV.

This sequence joins TRBV5-1 and TRBJ1-5; 10 bases line up with TRBD1. V lost 7 bases and J lost 7; bases outside the gene matches: 11. This CDR3 spans 15 amino acids. Per germline, CDR1 SGHRS and CDR2 YFSETQ. The CDR3 region has the DNA TGCGCCAGCGCCACCGGGACAGGGGCCAGGCAGCCCCAGCATTTT. Encoded protein: CASATGTGARQPQHF.

This sequence joins TRBV27 and TRBJ1-1; 7 positions match TRBD1. The CDR3 is made up of 15 amino acids. Per germline, CDR1 MNHEY and CDR2 SMNVEV (reference sequence). J lost 3 bases, V lost 4 bases, and 8 bases had no gene match. The CDR3 nucleotides read TGTGCCAGCAGTTCATTAGGGGGACAGCACACTGAAGCTTTCTTT. Translating gives CASSSLGGQHTEAFF.

This chain uses TRBV30 with TRBJ2-1, with D perhaps TRBD2 (6 bases). The CDR3 totals 11 residues. Germline V gene data show CDR1 as GTSNPN and CDR2 as SVGIG (reference sequence). The germline V and J ends were trimmed by 0 bases and 15 bases, with 12 bases remaining between them. The CDR3 DNA reads TGTGCCTGGAGTGTCGGTCTGGGAGGGTTCTTC. This gives the protein CAWSVGLGGFF. The full variable domain, rest sourced from reference TRBV30 and TRBJ2-1, is SQTIHQWPATLVQPVGSPLSLECTVEGTSNPNLYWYRQAAGRGLQLLFYSVGIGQISSEVPQNLSASRPQDRQFILSSKKLLLSDSGFYLCAWSVGLGGFFGPGTRLTVL.

The genes are TRBV10-2 and TRBJ1-5; D gene ambiguous. V dropped 6 bases and J dropped 2 bases, with 8 bases sitting between them. Germline lookup yields CDR1 WSHSY and CDR2 SAAADI. CDR3 length: 13 residues. The CDR3 loop reads CASSLTGNQPQHF. In DNA form, the CDR3 reads TGCGCCAGCAGCCTAACGGGCAATCAGCCCCAGCATTTT.

This clone was observed a few times. The CDR3 reads CASRRGWVYNEQFF. The CDR3 nucleotides read TGTGCCAGCAGAAGAGGTTGGGTCTACAATGAGCAGTTCTTC. The rearrangement links TRBV6-8 to TRBJ2-1; D ambiguous. Germline values: CDR1 MNHGY, CDR2 SAAAGT. V shed 6 bases and J shed 3 bases, with 12 bases lying between them. The CDR3 runs to 14 residues.

The chain carries TRBV6-1 and TRBJ1-6; D gene unclear. V gave up 2 bases and J gave up 5 bases, with 10 bases separating them. CDR3 length: 15 residues. The germline V gene encodes CDR1 MNHNS and CDR2 SASEGT. The CDR3 region is CASSERGFNNSPLHF. CDR3 sequence (DNA): TGTGCCAGCAGTGAACGGGGATTCAATAATTCACCCCTCCACTTT.

This clone was seen a handful of times. The V call is TRBV4-3, the J call TRBJ1-5; TRBD1 aligns across 10 bases. Losses at the gene ends were 2 bases for V and 6 bases for J; bases not matched to a gene: 4. The germline CDR1 and CDR2 sequences are LGHNA and YSLEER. This CDR3 contains 15 residues. The CDR3 is CASSQTRQGAQPQHF. The DNA of the CDR3 is TGCGCCAGCAGCCAAACCAGACAGGGGGCTCAGCCCCAGCATTTT.

V gene TRBV4-1 combines with J gene TRBJ2-7, with 8 bases lining up with TRBD1. The CDR3 spans 16 residues. The V segment lost 1 base and the J segment 5 bases; nucleotides outside the gene matches: 10. Germline V gene lookup returns CDR1 MGHRA and CDR2 YSYEKL. CDR3 bases: TGCGCCAGCAGCCAAGGGACCGGGACAGGTGTCAACGAGCAGTACGTC. This sequence encodes CASSQGTGTGVNEQYV.